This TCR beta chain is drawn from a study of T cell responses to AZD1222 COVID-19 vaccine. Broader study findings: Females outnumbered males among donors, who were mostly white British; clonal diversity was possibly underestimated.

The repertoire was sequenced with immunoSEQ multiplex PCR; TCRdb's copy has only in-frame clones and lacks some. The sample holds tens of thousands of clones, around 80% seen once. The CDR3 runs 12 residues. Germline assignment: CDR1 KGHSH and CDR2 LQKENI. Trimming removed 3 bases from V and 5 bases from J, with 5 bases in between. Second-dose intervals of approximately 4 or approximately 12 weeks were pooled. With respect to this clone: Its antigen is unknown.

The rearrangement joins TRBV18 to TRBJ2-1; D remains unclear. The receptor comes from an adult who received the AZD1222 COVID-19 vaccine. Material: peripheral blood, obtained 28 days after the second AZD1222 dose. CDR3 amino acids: CASSPSHNEQFF. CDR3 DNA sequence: TGTGCCAGCTCACCGAGCCACAATGAGCAGTTCTTC.